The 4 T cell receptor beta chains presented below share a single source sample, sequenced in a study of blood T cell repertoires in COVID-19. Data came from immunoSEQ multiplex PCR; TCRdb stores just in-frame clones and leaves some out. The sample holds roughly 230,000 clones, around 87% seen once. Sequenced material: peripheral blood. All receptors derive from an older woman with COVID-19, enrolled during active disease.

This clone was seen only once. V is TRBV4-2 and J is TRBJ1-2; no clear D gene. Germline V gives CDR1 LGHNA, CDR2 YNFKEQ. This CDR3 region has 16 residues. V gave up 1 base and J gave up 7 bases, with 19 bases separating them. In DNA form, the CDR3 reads TGTGCCAGCAGCCAAGGTTTATCGGGAGTTGCGATTGGCTACACCTTC. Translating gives CASSQGLSGVAIGYTF.

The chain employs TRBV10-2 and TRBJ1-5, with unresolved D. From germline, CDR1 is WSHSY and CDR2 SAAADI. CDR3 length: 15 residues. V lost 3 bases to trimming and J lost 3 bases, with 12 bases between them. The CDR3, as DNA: TGCGCCAGCAGTGATGTCTCCGGGGTCAATCAGCCCCAGCATTTT. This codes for CASSDVSGVNQPQHF.

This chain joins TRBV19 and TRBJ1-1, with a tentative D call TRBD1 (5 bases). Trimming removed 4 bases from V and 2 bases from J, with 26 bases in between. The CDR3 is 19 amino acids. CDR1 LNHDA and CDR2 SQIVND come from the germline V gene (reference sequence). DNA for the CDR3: TGTGCCAGTAGTACCCCGCCGGTTAGGAGGTCCGGGGGTAACACTGAAGCTTTCTTT. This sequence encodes CASSTPPVRRSGGNTEAFF.

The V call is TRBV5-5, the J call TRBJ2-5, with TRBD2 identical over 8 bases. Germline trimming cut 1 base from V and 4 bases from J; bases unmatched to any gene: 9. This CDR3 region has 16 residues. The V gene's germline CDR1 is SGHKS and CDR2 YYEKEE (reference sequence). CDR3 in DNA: TGTGCCAGCAGCTTGAGCCCTAGGGCGGGAGGAGAGACCCAGTACTTC. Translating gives CASSLSPRAGGETQYF. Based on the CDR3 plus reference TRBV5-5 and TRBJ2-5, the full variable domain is DAGVTQSPTHLIKTRGQQVTLRCSPISGHKSVSWYQQVLGQGPQFIFQYYEKEERGRGNFPDRFSARQFPNYSSELNVNALLLGDSALYLCASSLSPRAGGETQYFGPGTRLLVL.